These T cell receptor beta chains were read from a single sample in a study of blood T cell repertoires in COVID-19. Produced via immunoSEQ multiplex PCR; TCRdb's table is partial and in-frame only. The repertoire holds fewer than 120,000 clones, 60% to 80% seen once, with about a sixth in the top ten. Input material: peripheral blood. These receptors were obtained from a woman of 80 years or more with active or convalescent COVID-19. Both conserved end residues are part of each CDR3. The D gene is left open where the match is weak. Expanded clones get a size class; other rows say once, few or many, or leave the size out.

TRBJ2-7 | TRBV27 | . | TRBD1 | CASSLSPGQGEQYF | TGTGCCAGCAGTTTATCCCCCGGACAGGGAGAGCAGTACTTC
TRBJ2-2 | TRBV27 | . | TRBD2 | CASSFGSGRSGELFF | TGTGCCAGCAGTTTCGGTAGCGGGAGAAGCGGGGAGCTGTTTTTT
TRBJ2-3 | TRBV4-1 | . | . | CASSQETGGGRDTQYF | TGCGCCAGCAGCCAAGAAACAGGGGGGGGGCGGGATACGCAGTATTTT
TRBJ2-1 | TRBV11-2 | . | TRBD2 | CASSLDPFWSGRAGEQFF | TGTGCCAGCAGCTTAGATCCGTTCTGGAGCGGGAGAGCGGGTGAGCAGTTCTTC
TRBJ1-5 | TRBV24-1 | . | . | CATSGFPRPQHF | TGTGCCACCTCCGGGTTCCCCAGGCCCCAGCATTTT
TRBJ2-7 | TRBV30 | . | TRBD2 | CAWRKLAGAREQYF | TGTGCCTGGAGGAAACTAGCGGGAGCGAGAGAGCAGTACTTC
TRBJ1-1 | TRBV7-2 | . | TRBD1 | CVGAPGQGRSEAFF | TGTGTAGGGGCCCCGGGACAGGGTCGGTCTGAAGCTTTCTTT
TRBJ1-1 | TRBV15 | once | . | CATSPGWNTEAFF | TGTGCCACCAGCCCGGGATGGAACACTGAAGCTTTCTTT
TRBJ2-3 | TRBV21-1 | . | . | CASSKGAQREGLGDTQYF | TGTGCCAGCAGCAAAGGAGCCCAGCGGGAGGGCCTAGGGGATACGCAGTATTTT
TRBJ2-1 | TRBV28 | few | TRBD2 | CASSSLARGSYNEQFF | TGTGCCAGCAGTTCACTAGCGAGAGGCTCCTACAATGAGCAGTTCTTC
TRBJ1-5 | TRBV19 | . | TRBD1 | CASSIPPGTGPNQPQHF | TGTGCCAGTAGTATTCCCCCCGGGACAGGCCCCAATCAGCCCCAGCATTTT
TRBJ2-1 | TRBV12-3/TRBV12-4 | few | TRBD2 | CASSRLAGVQFF | TGTGCCAGCAGTAGACTAGCGGGAGTACAGTTCTTC
TRBJ2-3 | TRBV19 | . | . | CASSYSLLTDTQYF | TGTGCCAGTAGTTATAGTTTGCTCACAGATACGCAGTATTTT
TRBJ1-3 | TRBV19 | . | . | CASSIGSSGNTIYF | TGTGCCAGTAGTATTGGGAGCTCTGGAAACACCATATATTTT
TRBJ2-5 | TRBV5-1 | once | TRBD1 | CASSWDIRGIQETQYF | TGCGCCAGCAGCTGGGATATCAGGGGGATCCAAGAGACCCAGTACTTC
TRBJ2-7 | TRBV5-4 | . | TRBD2 | CASSLIGRGYEQYF | TGTGCCAGCAGCTTGATCGGGAGGGGGTACGAGCAGTACTTC
TRBJ2-7 | TRBV27 | . | TRBD2 | CASSLAGASSYEQYF | TGTGCCAGCAGTTTAGCGGGAGCTAGCTCCTACGAGCAGTACTTC